The 20 T cell receptor beta chains presented below share a single source sample, sequenced in a study of T cell responses to AZD1222 COVID-19 vaccine. The protocol was immunoSEQ multiplex PCR, while the TCRdb copy is restricted to in-frame clones and leaves out a portion. The sample yields about 110,000 clones, around 90% seen once. The specimen was peripheral blood, collected 28 days after the second AZD1222 dose. These receptors originate from an adult who received the AZD1222 COVID-19 vaccine.

The chain uses TRBV7-2 and TRBJ1-2; 8 bases are a match to TRBD1. With 5 bases clipped from V and 4 bases from J, the junction kept 6 bases outside the gene matches. CDR1 and CDR2 (germline): SGHTA, FQGNSA. The CDR3 covers 14 residues. CDR3 loop: CASSNQGASYGYTF. The CDR3 DNA is TGTGCCAGCAGCAATCAGGGGGCCTCCTATGGCTACACCTTC.

This clone was recorded once. The chain is built from TRBV5-1 and TRBJ2-3; D gene uncertain. The V end was cut by 5 bases, the J end by 11 bases, with 15 bases between. Germline V CDR1 and CDR2: SGHRS, YFSETQ. The CDR3 is 12 amino acids. CDR3 sequence (DNA): TGCGCCAGCAGTGGGTCCCGGGTGGAGCAGTATTTT. Residues: CASSGSRVEQYF.

The chain carries TRBV3-1 (or the pseudogene TRBV3-2) and TRBJ2-5, with TRBD2 identical over 11 bases. V gave up 1 base and J gave up 5 bases; unmatched junction bases: 6. CDR1 and CDR2 (germline): LGHDT, YNNKEL (reference sequence). The CDR3 has 16 residues. Here the CDR3 reads CASSQGLAGIGETQYF. In nucleotides, the CDR3 is TGTGCCAGCAGCCAAGGACTAGCGGGGATCGGTGAGACCCAGTACTTC.

The gene calls are TRBV2 and TRBJ1-2; D ambiguous. The germline gives CDR1 SNHLY, CDR2 FYNNEI. V was pared by 7 bases and J by 5 bases, with 11 bases between. This CDR3 has 12 residues. The CDR3 is CASKLTLYGYTF. As DNA, the CDR3 is TGTGCCAGCAAACTGACTTTATATGGCTACACCTTC. The whole variable domain, filled in from reference TRBV2 and TRBJ1-2, reads EPEVTQTPSHQVTQMGQEVILRCVPISNHLYFYWYRQILGQKVEFLVSFYNNEISEKSEIFDDQFSVERPDGSNFTLKIRSTKLEDSAMYFCASKLTLYGYTFGSGTRLTVV.

The chain carries TRBV2 and TRBJ1-1; D gene unclear. This CDR3 spans 11 amino acids. Deletions cut 7 bases from V and 11 bases from J, with 14 bases between. Germline CDR1 is SNHLY and CDR2 is FYNNEI. CDR3 bases: TGTGCCAGCACGGCGGCCGAATGGGCTTTCTTT. It specifies CASTAAEWAFF.

In its sample, this clone was seen once. The V gene is TRBV11-2, the J gene TRBJ2-1; 7 bases are shared with TRBD2. V dropped 5 bases and J dropped 4; count of bases not matched to a gene: 5. Germline V gene lookup returns CDR1 SGHAT and CDR2 FQNNGV. The CDR3 loop spans 14 amino acids. In DNA form, the CDR3 reads TGTGCCAGCAGCGCCAGGACTAGGTACAATGAGCAGTTCTTC. This sequence encodes CASSARTRYNEQFF.

This clone was counted once. The V call is TRBV7-9, the J call TRBJ1-1; tentative D call: TRBD1 (5 bases). CDR3 length equals 13 residues. V was cut by 0 bases and J by 9 bases, with 11 bases left in between. Germline CDR1 and CDR2: SEHNR and FQNEAQ (reference sequence). CDR3 region: CASSLAHQGKAFF. The CDR3 nucleotides are TGTGCCAGCAGCTTAGCGCATCAGGGAAAAGCTTTCTTT.

The chain recombines TRBV5-4 with TRBJ2-3, with D perhaps TRBD2 (6 bases). The V gene's germline CDR1 is SGHNT and CDR2 YYREEE (reference sequence). Trimming pared 3 bases from V and 2 bases from J, leaving 13 bases between. The CDR3 length is 15 residues. The CDR3 bases are TGTGCCAGCAGCTCCCAGCGGGTTCCCACAGATACGCAGTATTTT. As protein: CASSSQRVPTDTQYF.

This clone turned up a few times. The V call is TRBV7-2, the J call TRBJ1-5, with 10 bases identical to TRBD1. V dropped 5 bases and J dropped 6; count of bases not matched to a gene: 4. Germline V gene sequence: CDR1 SGHTA, CDR2 FQGNSA. There are 14 residues in the CDR3. CDR3 DNA sequence: TGTGCCAGCAGCCGGACAGGGGGTGGTCAGCCCCAGCATTTT. It is translated as CASSRTGGGQPQHF. Complete variable domain (other parts from reference TRBV7-2 and TRBJ1-5): GAGVSQSPSNKVTEKGKDVELRCDPISGHTALYWYRQSLGQGLEFLIYFQGNSAPDKSGLPSDRFSAERTGGSVSTLTIQRTQQEDSAVYLCASSRTGGGQPQHFGDGTRLSIL.

This clone showed up just a few times. The rearrangement joins TRBV2 to TRBJ1-2, with D unclear. CDR1 and CDR2 (germline): SNHLY, FYNNEI. There are 10 residues in the CDR3. Deletions cut 5 bases from V and 7 bases from J, with 5 bases between. DNA for the CDR3: TGTGCCAGCAGTTTTGGTGGCTACACCTTC. Its translation is CASSFGGYTF.

The V and J genes are TRBV7-2 and TRBJ1-6, with D possibly matching TRBD1 (5 bases). Germline loops: CDR1 SGHTA, CDR2 FQGNSA. The CDR3 totals 17 residues. Trimming pared 1 base from V and 5 bases from J, leaving 15 bases between. CDR3 coding DNA: TGTGCCAGCAGCTTAGAAATGGGGGGACTAAATAATTCACCCCTCCACTTT. Protein product: CASSLEMGGLNNSPLHF.

The V call is TRBV7-8, the J call TRBJ2-3; D is perhaps TRBD2 (5 bases). V dropped 1 base and J dropped 6 bases, with 20 bases sitting between them. The CDR3 totals 17 residues. CDR1 and CDR2 (germline): SGHVS, FQNEAQ. CDR3 protein: CASSLERGGLPADTQYF. The CDR3 nucleotides read TGTGCCAGCAGCTTAGAACGCGGAGGACTTCCCGCTGATACGCAGTATTTT.

As for this clone: Compared with germline, one end of the junction differs, possibly owing to a read error. The genes are TRBV27 and TRBJ1-1; tentatively, D is TRBD1 (6 bases). This CDR3 spans 13 amino acids. CDR1 and CDR2 (germline): MNHEY, SMNVEV (reference sequence). CDR3 DNA sequence: TGTGCTAGCAGTTTGCAGGGGCCCACTGAAGCTTTCTTT. Translated, it gives CASSLQGPTEAFF.

The chain has TRBV7-8 and TRBJ1-1; a possible D gene is TRBD1 (5 bases). This CDR3 is 16 amino acids long. Looked up from germline, CDR1 is SGHVS and CDR2 is FQNEAQ. The V gene lost 3 bases and the J gene lost 3 bases, with 17 bases spanning the gap. The CDR3 DNA is TGTGCCAGCAGCTTCTTTTTATATGGGGCACACACTGAAGCTTTCTTT. Protein: CASSFFLYGAHTEAFF.

This sequence joins TRBV24-1 and TRBJ2-2, with D maybe TRBD2 (7 bases). Between the trimmed V and J ends, which lost 0 bases and 2 bases, there was a span of 33 bases. Germline values: CDR1 KGHDR, CDR2 SFDVKD. The CDR3 runs 24 residues. The CDR3 region is CATSDLKPGAKERGPVLNTGELFF. In nucleotides, the CDR3 is TGTGCCACCAGTGATTTGAAACCGGGGGCAAAGGAGCGGGGCCCGGTACTTAACACCGGGGAGCTGTTTTTT.

The J gene is TRBJ1-1, the V gene TRBV12-1; the D call of TRBD1 is as the table states it, not checked on the DNA. TRBV12-1 is listed as a pseudogene. The CDR3 covers 15 residues. CDR3: CASRLLRGRGTEAFF. CDR3 nucleotide sequence: TGTGCCAGCAGGCTACTCAGGGGTAGAGGGACTGAAGCTTTCTTT.

The genes are TRBV5-1 and TRBJ2-6, with D perhaps matching TRBD1 (6 bases). The ends were cut back, 4 bases at V and 0 bases at J, with 14 bases in the middle. The CDR3 has 17 amino acids. The germline V gene encodes CDR1 SGHRS and CDR2 YFSETQ. The CDR3 reads CASSAQGIPSGANVLTF. The CDR3, as DNA: TGCGCCAGCAGCGCCCAGGGGATACCCTCTGGGGCCAACGTCCTGACTTTC.

J is TRBJ2-7 and V is TRBV6-2 or TRBV6-3; TRBD1 agrees at 8 bases. Looked up from germline, CDR1 is MNHEY and CDR2 is SVGEGT. Unmatched junction bases numbered 4, after V lost 6 bases and J lost 0 bases. The CDR3 extends over 14 amino acids. The CDR3 protein is CASSGQGSSYEQYF. The CDR3 nucleotides read TGTGCCAGCAGCGGACAGGGCAGCTCCTACGAGCAGTACTTC.

The CDR3 region is CASSYPGTGTQPQHF. Here the CDR3 DNA reads TGTGCCAGCAGTTACCCCGGGACAGGGACTCAGCCCCAGCATTTT. The gene calls are TRBV6-2 or TRBV6-3 and TRBJ1-5; 9 bases map to TRBD1. The length of the CDR3 is 15 residues. J gave up 6 bases and V 2 bases, and 5 bases lay outside the gene matches. Germline V gene sequence: CDR1 MNHEY, CDR2 SVGEGT.

The chain recombines TRBV7-3 with TRBJ2-1; TRBD2 is a possible D gene (7 bases). Germline lookup yields CDR1 SGHTA and CDR2 FQGTGA. V was clipped by 2 bases and J by 4 bases, with 12 bases between them. CDR3 length: 15 residues. DNA of the CDR3: TGTGCCAGCAGCTTAGTCGGGGGGCGGTACAATGAGCAGTTCTTC. As protein: CASSLVGGRYNEQFF.